The clone carrying this TCR beta chain was recorded at least ten times. Its antigen is as yet unknown. The CDR3 runs 15 residues. V shed 3 bases and J 6 bases; nucleotides not matched to a gene: 9. CDR1 and CDR2 from the germline V gene are SQVTM and ANQGSEA. MiXCR was run by TCRdb on the 5' RACE reads, yielding one entry per CDR3 protein. The profile shows 110,000 to 150,000 distinct CDR3 sequences, roughly 8.3% of them singletons. The record originates from a study of CD8 T cells in ankylosing spondylitis. Notes on the study in general: Enrichment of disease-linked clones was reportedly significant in matched ankylosing spondylitis synovial fluid.

The sample comprised synovial fluid, either unsorted or a sorted T cell fraction (not recorded which). The V and J genes are TRBV29-1 and TRBJ2-3, with TRBD1 identical over 10 bases. The sequence was collected from a male donor with ankylosing spondylitis. The CDR3 nucleotides read TGCAGCGTTGATTATGAGACAGGGGGCTGGGATACGCAGTATTTT. Translation gives CSVDYETGGWDTQYF.